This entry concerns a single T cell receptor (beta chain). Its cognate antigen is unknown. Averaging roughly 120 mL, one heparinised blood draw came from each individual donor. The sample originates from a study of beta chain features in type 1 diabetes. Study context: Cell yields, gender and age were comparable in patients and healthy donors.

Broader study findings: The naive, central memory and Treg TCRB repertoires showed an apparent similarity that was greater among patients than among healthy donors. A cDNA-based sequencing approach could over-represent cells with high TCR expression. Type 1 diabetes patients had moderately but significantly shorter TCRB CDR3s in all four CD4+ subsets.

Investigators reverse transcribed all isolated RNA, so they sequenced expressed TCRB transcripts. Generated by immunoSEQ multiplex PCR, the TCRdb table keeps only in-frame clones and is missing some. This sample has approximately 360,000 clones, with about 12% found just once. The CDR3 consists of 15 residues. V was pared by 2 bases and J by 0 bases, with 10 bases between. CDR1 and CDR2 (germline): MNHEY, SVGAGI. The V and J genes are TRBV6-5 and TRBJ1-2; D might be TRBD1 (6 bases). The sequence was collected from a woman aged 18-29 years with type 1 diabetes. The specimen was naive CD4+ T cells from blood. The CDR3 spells CASSYLRGSNYGYTF. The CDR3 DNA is TGTGCCAGCAGTTACCTCAGGGGATCTAACTATGGCTACACCTTC.